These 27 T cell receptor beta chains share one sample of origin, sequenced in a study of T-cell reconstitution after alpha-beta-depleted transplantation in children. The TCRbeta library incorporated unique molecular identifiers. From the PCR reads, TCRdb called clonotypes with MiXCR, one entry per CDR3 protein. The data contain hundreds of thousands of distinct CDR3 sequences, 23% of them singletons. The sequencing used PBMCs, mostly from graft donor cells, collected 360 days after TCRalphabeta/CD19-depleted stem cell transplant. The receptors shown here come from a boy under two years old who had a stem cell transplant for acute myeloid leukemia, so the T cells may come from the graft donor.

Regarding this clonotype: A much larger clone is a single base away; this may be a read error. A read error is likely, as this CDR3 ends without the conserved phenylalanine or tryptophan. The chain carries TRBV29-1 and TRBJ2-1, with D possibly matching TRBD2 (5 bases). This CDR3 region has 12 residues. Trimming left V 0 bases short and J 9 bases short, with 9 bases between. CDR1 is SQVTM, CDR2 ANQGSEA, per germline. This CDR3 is CSVEERLAEQFL. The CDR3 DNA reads TGCAGCGTTGAAGAACGTCTAGCTGAGCAGTTCTTG.

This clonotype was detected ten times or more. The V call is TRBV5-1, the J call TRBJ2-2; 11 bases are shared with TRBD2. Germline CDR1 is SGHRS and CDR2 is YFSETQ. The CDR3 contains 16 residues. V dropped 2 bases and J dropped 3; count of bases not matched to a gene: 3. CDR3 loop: CASSFGLAGYTGELFF. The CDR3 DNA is TGCGCCAGCAGCTTCGGACTAGCGGGTTACACCGGGGAGCTGTTTTTT.

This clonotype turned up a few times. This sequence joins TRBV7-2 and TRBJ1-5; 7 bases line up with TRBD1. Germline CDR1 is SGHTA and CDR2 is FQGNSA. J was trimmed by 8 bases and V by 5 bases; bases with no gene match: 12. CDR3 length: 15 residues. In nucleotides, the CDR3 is TGTGCCAGCAGCCCTTTTCCGGGACAGCTCGAGCCCCAGCATTTT. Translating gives CASSPFPGQLEPQHF.

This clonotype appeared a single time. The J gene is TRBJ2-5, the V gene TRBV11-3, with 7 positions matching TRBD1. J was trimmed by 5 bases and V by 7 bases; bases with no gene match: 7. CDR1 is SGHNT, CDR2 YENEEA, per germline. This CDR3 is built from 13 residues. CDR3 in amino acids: CASTRQGYETQYF. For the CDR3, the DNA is TGTGCCAGCACCCGACAGGGTTACGAGACCCAGTACTTC.

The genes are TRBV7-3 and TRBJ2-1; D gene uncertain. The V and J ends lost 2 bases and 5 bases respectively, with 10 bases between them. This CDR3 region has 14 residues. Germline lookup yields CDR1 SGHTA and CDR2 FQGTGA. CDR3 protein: CASSLGLPNNEQFF. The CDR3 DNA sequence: TGTGCCAGCAGCTTAGGGCTGCCAAACAATGAGCAGTTCTTC. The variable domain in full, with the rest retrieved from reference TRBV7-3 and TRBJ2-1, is GAGVSQTPSNKVTEKGKYVELRCDPISGHTALYWYRQSLGQGPEFLIYFQGTGAADDSGLPNDRFFAVRPEGSVSTLKIQRTERGDSAVYLCASSLGLPNNEQFFGPGTRLTVL.

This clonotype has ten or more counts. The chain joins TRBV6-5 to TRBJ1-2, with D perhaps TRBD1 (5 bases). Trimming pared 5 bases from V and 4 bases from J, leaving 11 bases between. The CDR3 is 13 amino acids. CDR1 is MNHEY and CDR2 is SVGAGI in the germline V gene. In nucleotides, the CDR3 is TGTGCCAGCAGTCGGGACTCCAGCTATGGCTACACCTTC. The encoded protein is CASSRDSSYGYTF.

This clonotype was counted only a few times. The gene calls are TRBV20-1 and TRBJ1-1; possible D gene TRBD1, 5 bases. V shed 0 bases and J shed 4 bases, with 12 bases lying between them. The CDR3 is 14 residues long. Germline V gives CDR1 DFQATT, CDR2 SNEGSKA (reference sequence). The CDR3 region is CSAREGEGSTEAFF. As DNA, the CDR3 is TGCAGTGCTAGAGAAGGGGAAGGGAGCACTGAAGCTTTCTTT.

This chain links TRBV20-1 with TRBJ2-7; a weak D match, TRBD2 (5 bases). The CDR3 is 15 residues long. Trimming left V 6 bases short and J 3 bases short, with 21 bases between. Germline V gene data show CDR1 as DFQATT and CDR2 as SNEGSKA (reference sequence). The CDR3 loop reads CSAYRLPTTLYEQYF. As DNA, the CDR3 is TGCAGTGCCTATAGATTACCGACTACCCTCTACGAGCAGTACTTC.

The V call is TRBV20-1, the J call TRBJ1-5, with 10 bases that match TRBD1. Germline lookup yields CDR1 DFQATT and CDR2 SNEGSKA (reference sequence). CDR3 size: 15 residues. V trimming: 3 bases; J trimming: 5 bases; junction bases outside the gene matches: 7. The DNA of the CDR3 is TGCAGTGCTAGTGCGACAGGGGGCTCCGATCAGCCCCAGCATTTT. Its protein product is CSASATGGSDQPQHF.

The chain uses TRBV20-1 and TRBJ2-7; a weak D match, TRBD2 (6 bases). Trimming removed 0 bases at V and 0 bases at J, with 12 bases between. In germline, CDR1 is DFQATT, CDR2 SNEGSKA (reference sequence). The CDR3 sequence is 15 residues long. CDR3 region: CSARDPRGSSYEQYF. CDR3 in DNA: TGCAGTGCTAGAGATCCACGGGGGAGCTCCTACGAGCAGTACTTC.

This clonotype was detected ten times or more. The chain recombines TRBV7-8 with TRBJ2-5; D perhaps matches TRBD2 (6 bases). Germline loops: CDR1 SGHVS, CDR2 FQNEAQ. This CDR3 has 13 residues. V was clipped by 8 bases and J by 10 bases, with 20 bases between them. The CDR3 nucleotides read TGTGCCAGCCGGGGGTTAGGGAGTCGCGACCAGTACTTC. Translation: CASRGLGSRDQYF.

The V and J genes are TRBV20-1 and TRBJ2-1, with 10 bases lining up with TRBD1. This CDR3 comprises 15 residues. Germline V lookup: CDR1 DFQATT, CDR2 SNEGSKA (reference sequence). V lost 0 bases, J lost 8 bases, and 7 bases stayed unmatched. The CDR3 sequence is CSARDGDRGRDEQFF. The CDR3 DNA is TGCAGTGCTAGAGATGGGGACAGGGGTCGGGATGAGCAGTTCTTC.

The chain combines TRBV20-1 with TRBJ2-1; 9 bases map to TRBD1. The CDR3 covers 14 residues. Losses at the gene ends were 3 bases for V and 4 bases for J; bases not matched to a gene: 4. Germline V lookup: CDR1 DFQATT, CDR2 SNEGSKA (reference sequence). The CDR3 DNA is TGCAGTGCTAGGGACAGGGGTCTTTACAATGAGCAGTTCTTC. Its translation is CSARDRGLYNEQFF.

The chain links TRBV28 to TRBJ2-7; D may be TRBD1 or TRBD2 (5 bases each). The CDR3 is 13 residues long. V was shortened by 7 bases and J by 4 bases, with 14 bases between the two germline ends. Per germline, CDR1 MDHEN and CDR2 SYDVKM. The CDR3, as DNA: TGTGCCAGCACCCGTCCGGGGCCTTACGAGCAGTACGTC. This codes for CASTRPGPYEQYV.

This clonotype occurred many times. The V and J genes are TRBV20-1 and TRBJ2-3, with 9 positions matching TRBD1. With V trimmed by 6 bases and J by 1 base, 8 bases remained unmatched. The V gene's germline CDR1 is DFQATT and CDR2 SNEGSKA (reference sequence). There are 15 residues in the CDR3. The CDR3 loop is CSAKGQGSGTDTQYF. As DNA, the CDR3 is TGCAGTGCAAAAGGACAGGGGAGTGGCACAGATACGCAGTATTTT.

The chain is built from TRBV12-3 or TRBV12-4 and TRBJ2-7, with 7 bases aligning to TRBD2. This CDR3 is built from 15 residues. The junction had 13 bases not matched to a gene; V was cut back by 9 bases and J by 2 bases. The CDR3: CASSNRDYPTYEQYV. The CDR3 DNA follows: TGTGCCAGTAGCAACCGGGACTACCCTACCTACGAGCAGTACGTC.

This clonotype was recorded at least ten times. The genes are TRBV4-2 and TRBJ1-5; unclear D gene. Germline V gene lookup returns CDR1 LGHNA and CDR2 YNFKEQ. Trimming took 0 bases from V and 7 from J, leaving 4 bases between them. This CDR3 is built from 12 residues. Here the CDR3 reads CASSQEGQPQHF. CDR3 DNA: TGTGCCAGCAGCCAAGAAGGCCAGCCCCAGCATTTT.

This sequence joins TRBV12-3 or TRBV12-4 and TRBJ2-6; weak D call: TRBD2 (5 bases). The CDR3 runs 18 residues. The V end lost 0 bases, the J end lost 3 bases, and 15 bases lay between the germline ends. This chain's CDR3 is CASSLALDSAGGANVLTF. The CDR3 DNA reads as TGTGCCAGCAGTTTAGCCCTAGACTCCGCGGGTGGGGCCAACGTCCTGACTTTC.

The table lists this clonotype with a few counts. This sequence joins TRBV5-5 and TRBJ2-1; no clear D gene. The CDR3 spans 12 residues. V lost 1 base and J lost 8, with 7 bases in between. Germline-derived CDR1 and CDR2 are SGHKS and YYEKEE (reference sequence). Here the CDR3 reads CASSLMSDEQFF. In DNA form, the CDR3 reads TGTGCCAGCAGCTTGATGTCCGATGAGCAGTTCTTC.

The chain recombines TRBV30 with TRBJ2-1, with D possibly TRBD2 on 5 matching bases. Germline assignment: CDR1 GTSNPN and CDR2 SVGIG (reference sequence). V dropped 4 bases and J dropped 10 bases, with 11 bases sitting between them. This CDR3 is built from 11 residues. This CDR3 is CAWKPPGEQFF. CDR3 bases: TGTGCCTGGAAACCACCGGGGGAGCAGTTCTTC.

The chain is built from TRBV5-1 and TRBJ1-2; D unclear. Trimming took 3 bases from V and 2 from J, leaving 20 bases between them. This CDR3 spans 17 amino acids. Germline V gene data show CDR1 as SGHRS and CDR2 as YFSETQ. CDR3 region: CASSSSPGGRVNYGYTF. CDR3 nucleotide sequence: TGCGCCAGCAGCTCAAGTCCGGGAGGGAGGGTCAACTATGGCTACACCTTC. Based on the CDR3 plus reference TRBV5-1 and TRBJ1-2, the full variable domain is KAGVTQTPRYLIKTRGQQVTLSCSPISGHRSVSWYQQTPGQGLQFLFEYFSETQRNKGNFPGRFSGRQFSNSRSEMNVSTLELGDSALYLCASSSSPGGRVNYGYTFGSGTRLTVV.

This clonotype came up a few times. The CDR3 here is CSVGNRDEAFF. The CDR3 nucleotides read TGCAGCGTTGGGAACAGGGATGAAGCTTTCTTT. The rearrangement links TRBV29-1 to TRBJ1-1, with D possibly TRBD1 on 6 matching bases. CDR3 length: 11 amino acids. Germline CDR1 is SQVTM and CDR2 is ANQGSEA. Trimming cost V 4 bases and J 7 bases, with 10 bases left between them.

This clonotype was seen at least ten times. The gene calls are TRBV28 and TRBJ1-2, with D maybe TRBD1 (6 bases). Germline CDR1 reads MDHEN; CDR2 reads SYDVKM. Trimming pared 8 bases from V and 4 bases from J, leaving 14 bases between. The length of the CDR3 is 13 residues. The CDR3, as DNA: TGTGCCAGCTGGCCAGGGGTTAGCTATGGCTACACCTTC. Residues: CASWPGVSYGYTF.

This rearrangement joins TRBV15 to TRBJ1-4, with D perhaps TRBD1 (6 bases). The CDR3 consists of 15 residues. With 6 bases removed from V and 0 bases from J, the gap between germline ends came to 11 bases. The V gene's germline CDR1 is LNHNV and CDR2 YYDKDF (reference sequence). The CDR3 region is CATRSRTATNEKLFF. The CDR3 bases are TGTGCCACCAGGTCCCGGACAGCAACTAATGAAAAACTGTTTTTT.

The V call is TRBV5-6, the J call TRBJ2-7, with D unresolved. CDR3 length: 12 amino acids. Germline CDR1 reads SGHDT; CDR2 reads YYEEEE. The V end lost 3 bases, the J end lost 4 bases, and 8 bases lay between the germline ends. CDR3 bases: TGTGCCAGCAGCTATCTGGGGTACGAGCAGTACGTC. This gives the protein CASSYLGYEQYV.

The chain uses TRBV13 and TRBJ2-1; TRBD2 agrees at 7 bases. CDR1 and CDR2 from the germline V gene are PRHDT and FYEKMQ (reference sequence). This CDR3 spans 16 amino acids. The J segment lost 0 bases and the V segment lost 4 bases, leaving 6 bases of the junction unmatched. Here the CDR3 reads CASSWIRGGSYNEQFF. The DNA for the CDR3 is TGTGCCAGCAGCTGGATCCGCGGGGGCTCCTACAATGAGCAGTTCTTC.

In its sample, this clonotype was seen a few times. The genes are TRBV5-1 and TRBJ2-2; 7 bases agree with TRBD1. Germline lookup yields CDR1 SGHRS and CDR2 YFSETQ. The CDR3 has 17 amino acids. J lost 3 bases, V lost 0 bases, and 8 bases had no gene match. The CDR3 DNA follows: TGCGCCAGCAGCTTGGTGTCAGGGGGAAAGGACACCGGGGAGCTGTTTTTT. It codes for CASSLVSGGKDTGELFF. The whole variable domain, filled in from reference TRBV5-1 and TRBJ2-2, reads KAGVTQTPRYLIKTRGQQVTLSCSPISGHRSVSWYQQTPGQGLQFLFEYFSETQRNKGNFPGRFSGRQFSNSRSEMNVSTLELGDSALYLCASSLVSGGKDTGELFFGEGSRLTVL.